This record covers a single T cell receptor beta chain. Other nucleotide sequences in the sample specify the same CDR3. CDR1 is SGHAT, CDR2 FQNNGV, per germline. V shed 0 bases and J 1 base; nucleotides not matched to a gene: 6. The CDR3 spans 16 residues. Method: immunoSEQ multiplex PCR; TCRdb's copy keeps in-frame clones and lacks some. The sample lists some 450,000 clones, 80% to 90% occurring once. The sample comes from a study of blood T cell repertoires in COVID-19. The V call is TRBV11-2, the J call TRBJ2-7; 7 bases match TRBD1. Source material: peripheral blood. The TCR comes from a man younger than 35 with COVID-19, enrolled during active disease. The CDR3 bases are TGTGCCAGCAGCTTAGATCGGGACAGCGCTTCCTACGAGCAGTACTTC. It is translated as CASSLDRDSASYEQYF.